Shown below are 12 T cell receptor beta chains from a single sample sequenced in a study of blood T cell repertoires in COVID-19. Clones were sequenced by immunoSEQ multiplex PCR, and TCRdb holds only the in-frame ones, with some missing. The profile shows approximately 290,000 clones, over 75% of them singletons. Sequencing was carried out using PBMCs or T cells enriched from blood (not recorded which). These receptor sequences come from a woman aged 25 to 39 who had recovered from COVID-19.

The chain uses TRBV7-8 and TRBJ2-1, with TRBD2 as a possible D gene (5 bases). The germline CDR1 and CDR2 sequences are SGHVS and FQNEAQ. This CDR3 spans 13 amino acids. V shed 7 bases and J shed 3 bases, with 10 bases lying between them. CDR3 in amino acids: CASMGEIYNEQFF. The CDR3 DNA reads TGTGCCAGCATGGGAGAGATCTACAATGAGCAGTTCTTC.

This clone was seen a single time. V gene TRBV2 combines with J gene TRBJ1-5, with 8 bases lining up with TRBD1. CDR1 SNHLY and CDR2 FYNNEI come from the germline V gene. CDR3 length equals 15 residues. J was trimmed by 4 bases and V by 2 bases; bases with no gene match: 4. The CDR3 DNA is TGTGCCAGCAGTGAACAAGGACAGGGTAATCAGCCCCAGCATTTT. It specifies CASSEQGQGNQPQHF.

This clone has just one count. V is TRBV10-1 and J is TRBJ2-1, with 13 bases lining up with TRBD2. Germline V gene lookup returns CDR1 WNHNN and CDR2 SYGVQD (reference sequence). The CDR3 runs 17 residues. V lost 3 bases to trimming and J lost 8 bases; unmatched junction nucleotides: 10. The CDR3 reads CASSDKGIGLAGDEQFF. The CDR3 DNA follows: TGCGCCAGCAGTGATAAAGGAATAGGACTAGCGGGAGATGAGCAGTTCTTC.

V usage is TRBV7-4 and J usage is TRBJ2-7, with D maybe TRBD2 (6 bases). CDR1 is SGHVT and CDR2 is SQSDAQ in the germline V gene. The length of the CDR3 is 17 residues. Trimming cost V 3 bases and J 2 bases, with 20 bases left between them. In nucleotides, the CDR3 is TGTGCCAGCAGCTTGGGTACTAGCCTCATTCTCCCCTACGAGCAGTACTTC. Translation gives CASSLGTSLILPYEQYF.

The J gene is TRBJ1-4, the V gene TRBV29-1; no firm D call. There are 13 residues in the CDR3. The V and J ends lost 5 bases and 6 bases respectively, with 13 bases between them. In germline, CDR1 is SQVTM, CDR2 ANQGSEA. CDR3 loop: CSVLDGLDEKLFF. The CDR3 DNA follows: TGCAGCGTTCTCGATGGGCTCGATGAAAAACTGTTTTTT.

This sequence joins TRBV7-9 and TRBJ1-3, with 12 bases fitting TRBD1. Trimming at V came to 4 bases and at J to 4 bases, leaving 8 bases not matched to a gene. Germline CDR1 and CDR2: SEHNR and FQNEAQ (reference sequence). This CDR3 has 17 amino acids. The CDR3, as DNA: TGTGCCAGCAGCTCCGCCCGGGACAGGGGGCTCGGAAACACCATATATTTT. Its protein is CASSSARDRGLGNTIYF. Filled out from reference TRBV7-9 and TRBJ1-3, the complete variable domain reads DTGVSQNPRHKITKRGQNVTFRCDPISEHNRLYWYRQTLGQGPEFLTYFQNEAQLEKSRLLSDRFSAERPKGSFSTLEIQRTEQGDSAMYLCASSSARDRGLGNTIYFGEGSWLTVV.

The V call is TRBV25-1, the J call TRBJ2-1, with D tentatively TRBD2 (6 bases). Per the germline V gene, CDR1 is MGHDK and CDR2 is SYGVNS. The CDR3 contains 18 residues. V was trimmed by 6 bases and J by 0 bases, leaving 21 bases between them. The CDR3 here is CASSNHKKAGPSYNEQFF. For the CDR3, the DNA is TGTGCCAGCAGCAATCACAAGAAAGCGGGTCCCTCCTACAATGAGCAGTTCTTC. Variable domain in full (rest from reference TRBV25-1 and TRBJ2-1): EADIYQTPRYLVIGTGKKITLECSQTMGHDKMYWYQQDPGMELHLIHYSYGVNSTEKGDLSSESTVSRIRTEHFPLTLESARPSHTSQYLCASSNHKKAGPSYNEQFFGPGTRLTVL.

The V and J genes are TRBV7-7 and TRBJ1-1; D is uncertain. Germline V gene sequence: CDR1 SSHAT, CDR2 FNYEAQ (reference sequence). This CDR3 is built from 13 residues. V was shortened by 3 bases and J by 1 base, with 6 bases between the two germline ends. DNA for the CDR3: TGTGCCAGCAGCTTGCGGCAGAACACTGAAGCTTTCTTT. Translation gives CASSLRQNTEAFF.

The rearrangement links TRBV6-5 to TRBJ1-2, with D perhaps TRBD1 (6 bases). CDR3 length equals 13 residues. CDR1 and CDR2 (germline): MNHEY, SVGAGI. V gave up 3 bases and J gave up 7 bases, with 12 bases separating them. This CDR3 is CASSYLQGGGYTF. The DNA for the CDR3 is TGTGCCAGCAGTTATTTACAGGGTGGTGGCTACACCTTC.

The chain couples TRBV28 to TRBJ1-6; the D is unclear. This CDR3 contains 11 residues. V gave up 3 bases and J gave up 10 bases, with 4 bases separating them. Per germline, CDR1 MDHEN and CDR2 SYDVKM. The CDR3 loop reads CASSFGSPLHF. The CDR3 coding sequence is TGTGCCAGCAGTTTCGGGTCACCCCTCCACTTT.

In its sample, this clone was seen once. The chain joins TRBV15 to TRBJ1-2; D gene unclear. Trimming removed 0 bases at V and 4 bases at J, with 24 bases between. The CDR3 has 19 amino acids. Germline assignment: CDR1 LNHNV and CDR2 YYDKDF (reference sequence). CDR3 DNA sequence: TGTGCCACCAGCAGAGATATGGGAAGCGGCAGCGGGCATGTCTATGGCTACACCTTC. Translation: CATSRDMGSGSGHVYGYTF. Full variable domain (outside the CDR3, taken from reference TRBV15 and TRBJ1-2): DAMVIQNPRYQVTQFGKPVTLSCSQTLNHNVMYWYQQKSSQAPKLLFHYYDKDFNNEADTPDNFQSRRPNTSFCFLDIRSPGLGDTAMYLCATSRDMGSGSGHVYGYTFGSGTRLTVV.

This chain joins TRBV30 and TRBJ1-1; TRBD1 is a possible D gene (5 bases). The germline gives CDR1 GTSNPN, CDR2 SVGIG (reference sequence). The CDR3 sequence is 13 residues long. Trimming pared 0 bases from V and 4 bases from J, leaving 9 bases between. CDR3 nucleotide sequence: TGTGCCTGGAGTGTAGCCAGGGCCACTGAAGCTTTCTTT. Protein product: CAWSVARATEAFF. The variable domain in full, completed from reference TRBV30 and TRBJ1-1, reads SQTIHQWPATLVQPVGSPLSLECTVEGTSNPNLYWYRQAAGRGLQLLFYSVGIGQISSEVPQNLSASRPQDRQFILSSKKLLLSDSGFYLCAWSVARATEAFFGQGTRLTVV.